These 20 T cell receptor beta chains were sequenced from one sample in a study of blood T cell repertoires in COVID-19. Clones were read by immunoSEQ multiplex PCR, and TCRdb kept only the in-frame ones, dropping some. Here the sample spans 250,000 to 300,000 clones, 75% to 90% being singletons. Sequences were obtained from peripheral blood. The receptor set was obtained from a man aged 30 to 45 with active or convalescent COVID-19.

J is TRBJ1-4 and V is TRBV7-9; 7 nucleotides line up with TRBD1. This CDR3 region has 14 residues. Unmatched junction bases numbered 7, after V lost 5 bases and J lost 7 bases. Germline V gene sequence: CDR1 SEHNR, CDR2 FQNEAQ (reference sequence). DNA for the CDR3: TGTGCCAGCAGCCAAGGGGGCAGAAGTGAAAAACTGTTTTTT. As protein: CASSQGGRSEKLFF.

In nucleotides, the CDR3 is TGTGCCAGCAGCTTAGTGGGACTAGCTACAGATACGCAGTATTTT. It encodes CASSLVGLATDTQYF. V is TRBV7-2 and J is TRBJ2-3; 9 nucleotides line up with TRBD2. This CDR3 has 15 amino acids. The trim removed 1 base at V and 3 bases at J, leaving 2 bases unmatched. CDR1 and CDR2 from the germline V gene are SGHTA and FQGNSA.

This rearrangement joins TRBV9 to TRBJ1-1, with D unresolved. The CDR3 runs to 14 residues. Deletions cut 0 bases from V and 3 bases from J, with 9 bases between. Germline V gives CDR1 SGDLS, CDR2 YYNGEE. The CDR3 coding sequence is TGTGCCAGCAGCGTAGCCGTCGAGGACACTGAAGCTTTCTTT. Its translation is CASSVAVEDTEAFF.

V is TRBV9 and J is TRBJ2-1; 8 nucleotides line up with TRBD2. From germline, CDR1 is SGDLS and CDR2 YYNGEE. V dropped 2 bases and J dropped 1; count of bases not matched to a gene: 8. This CDR3 spans 17 amino acids. DNA of the CDR3: TGTGCCAGCAGCGTGCCCCAGGGCGGGGGGTCCTACAATGAGCAGTTCTTC. This translates into CASSVPQGGGSYNEQFF.

Only a few counts were recorded for this clone. The chain is built from TRBV3-1 (or the pseudogene TRBV3-2) and TRBJ2-1; 8 nucleotides align to TRBD2. CDR3 length: 15 amino acids. V was clipped by 5 bases and J by 7 bases; unmatched bases: 10. Germline V CDR1 and CDR2: LGHDT, YNNKEL (reference sequence). The CDR3 sequence: CASSTRGGQRNEQFF. DNA of the CDR3: TGTGCCAGCAGCACACGGGGGGGCCAAAGGAATGAGCAGTTCTTC.

This clone turned up a few times. Other DNA sequences in the sample encode the same CDR3. The chain joins TRBV27 to TRBJ2-1, with TRBD2 identical over 10 bases. There are 15 residues in the CDR3. Germline loops: CDR1 MNHEY, CDR2 SMNVEV (reference sequence). The trim removed 5 bases at V and 4 bases at J, leaving 5 bases unmatched. This CDR3 is CASSRTSGPYNEQFF. The CDR3 coding sequence is TGTGCCAGCAGTCGGACTAGCGGACCGTACAATGAGCAGTTCTTC.

The V and J genes are TRBV7-2 and TRBJ1-5; the match to TRBD1 covers 8 bases. The CDR3 length is 15 residues. From germline, CDR1 is SGHTA and CDR2 FQGNSA. Trimming took 4 bases from V and 5 from J; bases not matched to a gene: 7. The CDR3 bases are TGTGCCAGCAGCTCAGAGACAGGGGCCCATCAGCCCCAGCATTTT. Amino acid sequence: CASSSETGAHQPQHF.

The chain is built from TRBV11-2 and TRBJ2-5; 9 bases agree with TRBD2. Germline CDR1 SGHAT, CDR2 FQNNGV. CDR3 size: 15 residues. After removal of 2 bases from V and 2 bases from J, the junction contained 3 bases not matched to a gene. The CDR3: CASSLSSGVQETQYF. In DNA form, the CDR3 reads TGTGCCAGCAGCTTATCTAGCGGGGTACAAGAGACCCAGTACTTC.

V is TRBV27 and J is TRBJ1-2; 8 bases agree with TRBD1. The CDR3 consists of 14 residues. V trimming: 5 bases; J trimming: 7 bases; junction bases outside the gene matches: 9. The V gene's germline CDR1 is MNHEY and CDR2 SMNVEV (reference sequence). The CDR3 DNA reads as TGTGCCAGCAGTACGAGACAGGGGCTTAGTGGCTACACCTTC. Translating it yields CASSTRQGLSGYTF.

The V call is TRBV30, the J call TRBJ2-3; D remains ambiguous. V was pared by 4 bases and J by 6 bases, with 8 bases between. There are 11 residues in the CDR3. Germline values: CDR1 GTSNPN, CDR2 SVGIG (reference sequence). The CDR3 spells CAWMSADTQYF. The CDR3 nucleotides read TGTGCCTGGATGTCTGCGGATACGCAGTATTTT. The full variable domain, rest sourced from reference TRBV30 and TRBJ2-3, is SQTIHQWPATLVQPVGSPLSLECTVEGTSNPNLYWYRQAAGRGLQLLFYSVGIGQISSEVPQNLSASRPQDRQFILSSKKLLLSDSGFYLCAWMSADTQYFGPGTRLTVL.

The chain carries TRBV6-6 and TRBJ1-4, with 9 nucleotides matching TRBD1. This CDR3 region has 14 residues. Looked up from germline, CDR1 is MNHNY and CDR2 is SVGAGI (reference sequence). The V gene end was trimmed by 5 bases and the J gene end by 7 bases; junction bases not matched to a gene: 5. CDR3 nucleotides: TGTGCCAGCAGTGACAGGGGGAGGAGTGAAAAACTGTTTTTT. Translated, it gives CASSDRGRSEKLFF.

This clone was seen once. V is TRBV5-1 and J is TRBJ1-4; D is perhaps TRBD1 (5 bases). With 7 bases removed from V and 8 bases from J, the gap between germline ends came to 30 bases. Per germline, CDR1 SGHRS and CDR2 YFSETQ. The CDR3 sequence is 18 residues long. CDR3: CASAPSFLLRGGNEKLFF. The CDR3 DNA reads TGCGCCAGCGCCCCCTCGTTTTTGCTGCGGGGCGGGAACGAAAAACTGTTTTTT.

This chain joins TRBV6-6 and TRBJ2-2; possibly TRBD1 for D (6 bases). Looked up from germline, CDR1 is MNHNY and CDR2 is SVGAGI (reference sequence). V lost 10 bases, J lost 0 bases, and 18 bases lay in between. The CDR3 consists of 16 residues. The CDR3 nucleotides read TGTGCCACTAAGGGCAGGGGAGATACGAACACCGGGGAGCTGTTTTTT. Translating gives CATKGRGDTNTGELFF.

The CDR3 region is CASRTTPGGEQYF. The DNA for the CDR3 is TGTGCCAGCAGGACAACCCCAGGGGGCGAGCAGTACTTC. The chain couples TRBV6-1 to TRBJ2-7; 7 bases align to TRBD1. This CDR3 is 13 amino acids long. CDR1 is MNHNS, CDR2 SASEGT, per germline. V lost 6 bases and J lost 6; bases outside the gene matches: 8.

The V gene is TRBV6-6, the J gene TRBJ1-5; D might be TRBD1 (5 bases). CDR1 and CDR2 from the germline V gene are MNHNY and SVGAGI (reference sequence). The CDR3 runs 15 residues. V was shortened by 6 bases and J by 0 bases, with 12 bases between the two germline ends. CDR3 amino acids: CASSNPTASNQPQHF. The DNA for the CDR3 is TGTGCCAGCAGCAATCCGACAGCTAGCAATCAGCCCCAGCATTTT.

The gene calls are TRBV7-3 and TRBJ1-1, with a weak D call TRBD1 (5 bases). The CDR3 is 13 amino acids. CDR1 and CDR2 from the germline V gene are SGHTA and FQGTGA. V was shortened by 5 bases and J by 4 bases, with 11 bases between the two germline ends. CDR3 DNA: TGTGCCAGCAGCCGCGACAGTACCACTGAAGCTTTCTTT. This sequence encodes CASSRDSTTEAFF.

The genes are TRBV4-3 and TRBJ2-7; 10 bases map to TRBD2. With V trimmed by 1 base and J by 3 bases, 15 bases remained unmatched. The length of the CDR3 is 19 residues. CDR1 is LGHNA, CDR2 YSLEER, per germline. The CDR3 here is CASSQAPVVAGGIFYEQYF. The CDR3 region has the DNA TGCGCCAGCAGCCAAGCCCCGGTGGTAGCGGGGGGTATTTTCTACGAGCAGTACTTC.

This clone was counted a few times. The chain is built from TRBV4-2 and TRBJ1-2; TRBD1 matches 9 bases. Germline-derived CDR1 and CDR2 are LGHNA and YNFKEQ. V dropped 6 bases and J dropped 1; count of bases not matched to a gene: 6. CDR3 length: 15 residues. DNA of the CDR3: TGTGCCAGCAGGGGGACAGGGCTAGTTAACTATGGCTACACCTTC. This encodes CASRGTGLVNYGYTF.

This chain connects TRBV9 to TRBJ2-2; the D gene is possibly TRBD2 (6 bases). CDR1 SGDLS and CDR2 YYNGEE come from the germline V gene. Trimming cost V 3 bases and J 4 bases, with 7 bases left between them. The CDR3 runs to 13 residues. The CDR3 DNA follows: TGTGCCAGCAGCGGGGGACTCACCGGGGAGCTGTTTTTT. It is translated as CASSGGLTGELFF.

This clone was recorded only once. This chain uses TRBV3-1 (or the pseudogene TRBV3-2) with TRBJ2-7; tentative D call: TRBD2 (6 bases). This CDR3 has 13 amino acids. V was cut by 6 bases and J by 0 bases, with 9 bases left in between. The germline CDR1 and CDR2 sequences are LGHDT and YNNKEL (reference sequence). CDR3 sequence: CASRSTSSYEQYF. CDR3 DNA sequence: TGTGCCAGCAGATCGACTAGCTCCTACGAGCAGTACTTC.